This TCR beta chain came from a study of T cell responses to AZD1222 COVID-19 vaccine. As to this clone: Its antigen is still unknown.

Method: immunoSEQ multiplex PCR; TCRdb's copy keeps in-frame clones and lacks some. Of 95,000 to 110,000 clones in the sample, around 92% were seen once. Germline V CDR1 and CDR2: MDHEN, SYDVKM. The CDR3 has 16 amino acids. V lost 2 bases and J lost 7; bases outside the gene matches: 7. Study observations and caveats: Breadth and depth of Spike-specific TCRs rose after two AZD1222 doses.

The material was peripheral blood, obtained on day 0 of AZD1222 vaccination. The clonotype was recovered from an adult in good health. The gene calls are TRBV28 and TRBJ1-5; 11 positions agree with TRBD1. CDR3 protein: CASSLGDRGSGQPQHF. DNA of the CDR3: TGTGCCAGCAGTTTAGGGGACAGGGGGTCGGGGCAGCCCCAGCATTTT.